This is a list of T cell receptor beta chains from one sample in a study of T cells in Graves' hyperthyroidism and ophthalmopathy. TCRdb used MiXCR to reprocess the multiplex PCR reads, holding one entry per CDR3 protein. This sample has over 250,000 distinct CDR3 sequences, with 17% found just once. The sequenced sample was blood. These receptors all come from a woman aged 55 to 70 with Graves' ophthalmopathy. Each CDR3 is given with its conserved first and last residue.

V gene	J gene	CDR3 protein
TRBV12-3/TRBV12-4	TRBJ1-1	CASSYARGTEAFF
TRBV2	TRBJ2-7	CASSAGGLPKSYEQYF
TRBV28	TRBJ1-2	CASSLVRDYGYTF
TRBV12-3/TRBV12-4	TRBJ2-7	CASRDQGSSYEQYF
TRBV6-5	TRBJ2-5	CASSSAGTGRETQYF
TRBV25-1	TRBJ1-1	CASSFGIAEAFF
TRBV9	TRBJ2-7	CASSFGRSFEQYF
TRBV28	TRBJ1-4	CASSDRGREKNCFF
TRBV6-5	TRBJ1-2	CASSYQPIIPTGFDGYTF
TRBV28	TRBJ1-2	CASSGGVRDPGYGYTF
TRBV6-2/TRBV6-3	TRBJ2-7	CASRPTTGRAHSYEQYF
TRBV5-5	TRBJ1-1	CASSREGGGFNTEAFF
TRBV11-2	TRBJ2-3	CASSTLGPGTDTRYF
TRBV6-2/TRBV6-3	TRBJ1-5	CASRTGTVNQPQHF
TRBV11-2	TRBJ2-3	CASSFLAGVSDTQYF
TRBV19	TRBJ2-7	CASRGPTYEQYF
TRBV6-2/TRBV6-3	TRBJ1-1	CASRDRMNTEAFF
TRBV7-9	TRBJ2-7	CASSLGTRQINYEQYF
TRBV10-3	TRBJ1-1	CAISGQLNTEAFF
TRBV20-1	TRBJ1-2	CSARARDRGLPYGYTF
TRBV6-1	TRBJ1-1	CASVQFPEAFF
TRBV6-1	TRBJ2-7	CASSPGPATYEQYF
TRBV28	TRBJ1-2	CASSLWGRDRGNYGYTF
TRBV12-3/TRBV12-4	TRBJ1-4	CASSRQGSVRKLFF